This TCR beta chain was observed in a study of identical twins. Concerning this clonotype: Its specificity is not known.

Via MiXCR, TCRdb re-called the 5' RACE reads, giving one row per CDR3 protein. This sample carries around 1.7 million distinct CDR3 sequences, about 32% of them seen once, and the ten largest clones take around 0.3%. Overall study findings and caveats: The more abundant beta clonotypes in cord blood had fewer insertions, and memory repertoires did not show this. There was an excess of low generation probability in the out-of-frame alpha sequences that twins shared.

This CDR3 has 14 residues. V lost 4 bases and J lost 7; bases outside the gene matches: 8. CDR1 is KGHDR, CDR2 SFDVKD, per germline. This TCR was recovered from a newborn girl in good health. Sequenced input: cord blood. The rearrangement uses TRBV24-1 and TRBJ2-7, with 8 bases that match TRBD1. CDR3 in amino acids: CATSDPTGDNEQYF. DNA for the CDR3: TGTGCCACCAGTGACCCGACAGGGGACAATGAGCAGTACTTC.